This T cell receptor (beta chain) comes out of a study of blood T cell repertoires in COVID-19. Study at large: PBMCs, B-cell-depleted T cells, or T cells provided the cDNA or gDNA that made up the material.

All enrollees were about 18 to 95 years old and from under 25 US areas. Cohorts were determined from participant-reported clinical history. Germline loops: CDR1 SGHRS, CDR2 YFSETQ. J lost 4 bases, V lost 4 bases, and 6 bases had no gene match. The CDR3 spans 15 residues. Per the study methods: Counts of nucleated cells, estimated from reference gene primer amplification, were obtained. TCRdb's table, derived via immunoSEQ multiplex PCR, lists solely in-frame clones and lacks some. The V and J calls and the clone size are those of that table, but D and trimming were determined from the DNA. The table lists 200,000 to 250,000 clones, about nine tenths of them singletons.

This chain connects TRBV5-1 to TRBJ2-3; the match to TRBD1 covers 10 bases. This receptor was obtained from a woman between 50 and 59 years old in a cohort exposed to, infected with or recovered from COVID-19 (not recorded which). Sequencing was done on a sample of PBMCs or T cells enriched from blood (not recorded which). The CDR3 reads CASSTDGQGADTQYF. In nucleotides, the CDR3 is TGCGCCAGCAGCACTGACGGACAGGGGGCAGATACGCAGTATTTT.